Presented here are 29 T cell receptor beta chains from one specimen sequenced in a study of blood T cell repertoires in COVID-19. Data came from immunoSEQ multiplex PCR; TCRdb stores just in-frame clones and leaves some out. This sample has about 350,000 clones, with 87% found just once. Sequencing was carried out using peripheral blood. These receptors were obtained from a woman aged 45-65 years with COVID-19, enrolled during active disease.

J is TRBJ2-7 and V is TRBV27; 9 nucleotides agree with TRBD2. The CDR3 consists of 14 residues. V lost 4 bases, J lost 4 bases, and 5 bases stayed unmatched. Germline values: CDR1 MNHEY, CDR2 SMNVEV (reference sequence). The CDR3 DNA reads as TGTGCCAGCAGTTCCGGGCGGGAGGGATACGAGCAGTACTTC. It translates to CASSSGREGYEQYF.

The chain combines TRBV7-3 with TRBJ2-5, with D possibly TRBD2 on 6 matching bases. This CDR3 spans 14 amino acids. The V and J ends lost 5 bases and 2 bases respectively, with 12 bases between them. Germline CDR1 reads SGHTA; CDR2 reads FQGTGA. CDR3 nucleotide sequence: TGTGCCAGCAGCCGGGGGTCTGCTCAAGAGACCCAGTACTTC. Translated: CASSRGSAQETQYF.

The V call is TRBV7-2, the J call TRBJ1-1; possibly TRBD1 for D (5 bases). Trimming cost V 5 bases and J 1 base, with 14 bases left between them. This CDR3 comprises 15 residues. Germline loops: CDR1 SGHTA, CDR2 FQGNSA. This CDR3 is CASSLQGMKNTEAFF. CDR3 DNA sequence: TGTGCCAGCAGCCTCCAGGGCATGAAGAACACTGAAGCTTTCTTT.

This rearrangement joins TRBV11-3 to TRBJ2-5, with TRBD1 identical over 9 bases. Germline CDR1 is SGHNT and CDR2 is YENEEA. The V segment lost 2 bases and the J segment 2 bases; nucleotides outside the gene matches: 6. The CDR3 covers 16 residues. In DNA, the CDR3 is TGTGCCAGCAGCTTACTAGGGGGGACAGGGCAAGAGACCCAGTACTTC. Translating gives CASSLLGGTGQETQYF.

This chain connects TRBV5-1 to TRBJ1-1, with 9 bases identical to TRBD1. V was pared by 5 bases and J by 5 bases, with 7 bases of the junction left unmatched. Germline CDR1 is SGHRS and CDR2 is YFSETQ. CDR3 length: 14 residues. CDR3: CASSPLGTGTEAFF. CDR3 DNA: TGCGCCAGCAGTCCCCTAGGGACAGGGACTGAAGCTTTCTTT.

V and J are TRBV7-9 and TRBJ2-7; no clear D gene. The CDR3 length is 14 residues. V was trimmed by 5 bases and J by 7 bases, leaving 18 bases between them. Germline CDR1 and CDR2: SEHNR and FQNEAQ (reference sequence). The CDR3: CASSHGVELWEQYF. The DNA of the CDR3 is TGTGCCAGCAGCCATGGAGTGGAGTTATGGGAGCAGTACTTC.

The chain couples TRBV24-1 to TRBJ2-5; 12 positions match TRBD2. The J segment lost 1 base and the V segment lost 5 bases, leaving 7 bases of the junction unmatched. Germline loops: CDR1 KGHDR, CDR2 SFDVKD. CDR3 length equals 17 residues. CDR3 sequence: CATSASGLAGFQETQYF. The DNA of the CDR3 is TGTGCCACCAGTGCCTCGGGACTAGCGGGCTTCCAAGAGACCCAGTACTTC.

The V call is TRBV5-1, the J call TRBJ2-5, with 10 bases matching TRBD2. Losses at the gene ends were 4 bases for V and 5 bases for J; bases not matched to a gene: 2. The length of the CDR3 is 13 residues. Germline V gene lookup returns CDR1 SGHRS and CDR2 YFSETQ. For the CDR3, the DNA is TGCGCCAGCAGCCCGGGACTAGCGGAGACCCAGTACTTC. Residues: CASSPGLAETQYF.

CDR3 nucleotide sequence: TGTGCCAGCAGTTACGGCACAACTAATGAAAAACTGTTTTTT. This gives the protein CASSYGTTNEKLFF. The rearrangement uses TRBV6-5 and TRBJ1-4; D is unresolved. Germline V lookup: CDR1 MNHEY, CDR2 SVGAGI. This CDR3 region has 14 residues. The V gene lost 2 bases and the J gene lost 0 bases, with 4 bases spanning the gap.

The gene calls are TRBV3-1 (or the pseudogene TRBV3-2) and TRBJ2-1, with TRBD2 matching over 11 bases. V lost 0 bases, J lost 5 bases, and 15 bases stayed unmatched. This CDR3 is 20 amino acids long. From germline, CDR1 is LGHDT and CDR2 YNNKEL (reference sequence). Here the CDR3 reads CASSQDPRRFSGRDNNEQFF. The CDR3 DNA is TGTGCCAGCAGCCAAGATCCGCGGCGGTTTAGCGGGAGGGATAACAATGAGCAGTTCTTC.

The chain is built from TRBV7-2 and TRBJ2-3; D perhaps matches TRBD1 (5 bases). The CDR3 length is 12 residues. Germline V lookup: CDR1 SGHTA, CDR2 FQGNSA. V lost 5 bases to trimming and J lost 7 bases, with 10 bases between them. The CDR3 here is CASSPAGNTQYF. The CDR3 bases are TGTGCCAGCAGCCCGGCAGGGAATACGCAGTATTTT.

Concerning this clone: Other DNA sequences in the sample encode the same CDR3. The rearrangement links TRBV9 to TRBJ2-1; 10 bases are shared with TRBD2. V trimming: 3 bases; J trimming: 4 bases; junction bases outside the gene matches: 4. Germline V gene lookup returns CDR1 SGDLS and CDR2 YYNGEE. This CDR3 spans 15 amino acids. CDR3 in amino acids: CASSASGSSYNEQFF. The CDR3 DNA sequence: TGTGCCAGCAGCGCTAGCGGGAGTTCATACAATGAGCAGTTCTTC.

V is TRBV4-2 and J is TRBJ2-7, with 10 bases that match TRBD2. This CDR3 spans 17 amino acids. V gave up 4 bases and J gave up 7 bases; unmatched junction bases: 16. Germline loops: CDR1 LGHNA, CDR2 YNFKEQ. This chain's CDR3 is CASSLPVRLAGVREQYF. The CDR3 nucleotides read TGTGCCAGCAGCCTTCCTGTCCGCCTAGCGGGAGTACGGGAGCAGTACTTC.

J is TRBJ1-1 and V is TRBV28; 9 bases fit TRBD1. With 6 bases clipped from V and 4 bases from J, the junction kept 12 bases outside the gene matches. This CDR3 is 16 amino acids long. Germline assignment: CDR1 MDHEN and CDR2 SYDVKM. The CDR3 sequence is CASSPQGAAVGTEAFF. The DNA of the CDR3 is TGTGCCAGCAGCCCACAGGGGGCCGCGGTAGGCACTGAAGCTTTCTTT.

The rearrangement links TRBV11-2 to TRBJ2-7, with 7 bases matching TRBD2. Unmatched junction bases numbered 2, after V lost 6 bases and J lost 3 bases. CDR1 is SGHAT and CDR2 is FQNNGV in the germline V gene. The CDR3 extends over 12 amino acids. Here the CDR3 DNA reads TGTGCCAGCAGTTCTAGCGGCTACGAGCAGTACTTC. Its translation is CASSSSGYEQYF.

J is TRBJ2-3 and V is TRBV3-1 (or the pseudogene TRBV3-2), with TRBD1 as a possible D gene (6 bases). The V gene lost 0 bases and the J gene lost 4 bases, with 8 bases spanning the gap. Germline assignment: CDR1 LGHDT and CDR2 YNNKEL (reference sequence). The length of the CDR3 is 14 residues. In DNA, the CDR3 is TGTGCCAGCAGCCAAGATGGGGGCTCAGATACGCAGTATTTT. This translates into CASSQDGGSDTQYF.

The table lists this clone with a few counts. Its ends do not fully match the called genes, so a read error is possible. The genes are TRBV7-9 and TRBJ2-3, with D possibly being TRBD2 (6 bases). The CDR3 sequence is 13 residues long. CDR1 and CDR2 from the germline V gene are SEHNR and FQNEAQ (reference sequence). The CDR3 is CASSSEATWGVPF. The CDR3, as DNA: TGTGCCAGCAGCTCGGAGGCGACCTGGGGGGTCCCATTT.

The CDR3 sequence is CASSPGHLGLAPNEQFF. The CDR3, as DNA: TGTGCCAGCAGCCCTGGGCACTTAGGACTAGCTCCGAATGAGCAGTTCTTC. The V gene is TRBV3-1 (or the pseudogene TRBV3-2), the J gene TRBJ2-1; the match to TRBD2 covers 8 bases. The junction had 15 bases not matched to a gene; V was cut back by 4 bases and J by 7 bases. CDR3 size: 17 residues. The germline gives CDR1 LGHDT, CDR2 YNNKEL (reference sequence).

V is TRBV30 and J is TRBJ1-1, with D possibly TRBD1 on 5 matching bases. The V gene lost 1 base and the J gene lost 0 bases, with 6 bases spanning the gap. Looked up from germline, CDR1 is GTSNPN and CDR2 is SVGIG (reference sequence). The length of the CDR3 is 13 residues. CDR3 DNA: TGTGCCTGGAGTGGGACACTGAACACTGAAGCTTTCTTT. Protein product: CAWSGTLNTEAFF.

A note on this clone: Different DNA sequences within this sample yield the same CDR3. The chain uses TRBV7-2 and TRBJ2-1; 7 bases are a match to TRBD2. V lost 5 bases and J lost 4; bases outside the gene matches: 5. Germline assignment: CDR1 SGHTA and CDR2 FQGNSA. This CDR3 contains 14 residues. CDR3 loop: CASSPSGGYNEQFF. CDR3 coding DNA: TGTGCCAGCAGCCCATCGGGGGGTTACAATGAGCAGTTCTTC.

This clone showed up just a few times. Written as DNA, the CDR3 is TGTGCCACAAGGGGTGCCAACTATGGCTACACCTTC. Encoded protein: CATRGANYGYTF. The rearrangement links TRBV19 to TRBJ1-2, with D perhaps TRBD1 (5 bases). This CDR3 contains 12 residues. The V gene lost 10 bases and the J gene lost 2 bases, with 11 bases spanning the gap. The germline gives CDR1 LNHDA, CDR2 SQIVND (reference sequence).

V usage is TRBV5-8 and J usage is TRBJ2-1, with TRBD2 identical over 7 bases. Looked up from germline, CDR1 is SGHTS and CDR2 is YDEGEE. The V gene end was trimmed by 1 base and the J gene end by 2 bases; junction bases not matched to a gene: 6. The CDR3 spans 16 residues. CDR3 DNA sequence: TGTGCCAGCAGCTTGTTTCTCGCGGGGGCCTACAATGAGCAGTTCTTC. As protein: CASSLFLAGAYNEQFF.

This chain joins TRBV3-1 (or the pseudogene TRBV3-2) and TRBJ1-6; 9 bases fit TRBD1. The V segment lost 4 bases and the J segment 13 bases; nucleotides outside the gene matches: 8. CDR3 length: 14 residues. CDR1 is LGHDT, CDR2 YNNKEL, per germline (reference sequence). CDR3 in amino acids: CASSPGQGPRPLHF. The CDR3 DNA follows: TGTGCCAGCAGCCCGGGACAGGGACCTCGTCCCCTCCACTTT.

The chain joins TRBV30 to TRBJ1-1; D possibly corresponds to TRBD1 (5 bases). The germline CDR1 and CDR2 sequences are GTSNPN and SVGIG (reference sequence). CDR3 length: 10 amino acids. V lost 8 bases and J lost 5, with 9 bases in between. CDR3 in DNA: TGTGCCAAACGACAGACTGAAGCTTTCTTT. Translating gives CAKRQTEAFF.

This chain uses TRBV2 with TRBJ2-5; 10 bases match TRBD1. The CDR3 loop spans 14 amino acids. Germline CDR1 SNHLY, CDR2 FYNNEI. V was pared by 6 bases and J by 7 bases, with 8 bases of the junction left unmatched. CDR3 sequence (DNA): TGTGCCAGCAGGGCCGGGACAGGGGAGGTGACCCAGTACTTC. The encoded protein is CASRAGTGEVTQYF.

The CDR3 coding sequence is TGTGCCAGTAGTATTTCTGCGGGAGGGCCCTCCGGGGAGCTGTTTTTT. Translation gives CASSISAGGPSGELFF. The rearrangement links TRBV19 to TRBJ2-2, with 9 bases aligning to TRBD2. Trimming at V came to 3 bases and at J to 6 bases, leaving 8 bases not matched to a gene. Germline lookup yields CDR1 LNHDA and CDR2 SQIVND (reference sequence). The CDR3 has 16 residues.

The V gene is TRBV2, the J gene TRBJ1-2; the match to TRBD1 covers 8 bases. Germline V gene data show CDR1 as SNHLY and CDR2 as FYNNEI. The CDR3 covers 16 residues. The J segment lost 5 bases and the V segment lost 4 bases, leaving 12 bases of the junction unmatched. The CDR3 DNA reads TGTGCCAGCAGTGGATGGGCGGACAGGGAGTGGTATGGCTACACCTTC. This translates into CASSGWADREWYGYTF.

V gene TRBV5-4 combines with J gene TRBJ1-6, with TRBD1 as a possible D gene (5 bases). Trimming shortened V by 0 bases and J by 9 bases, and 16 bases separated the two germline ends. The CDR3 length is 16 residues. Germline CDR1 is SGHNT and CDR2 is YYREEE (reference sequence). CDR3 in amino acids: CASSLGGIQASSPLHF. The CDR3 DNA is TGTGCCAGCAGCTTGGGGGGCATCCAGGCCAGTTCACCCCTCCACTTT.

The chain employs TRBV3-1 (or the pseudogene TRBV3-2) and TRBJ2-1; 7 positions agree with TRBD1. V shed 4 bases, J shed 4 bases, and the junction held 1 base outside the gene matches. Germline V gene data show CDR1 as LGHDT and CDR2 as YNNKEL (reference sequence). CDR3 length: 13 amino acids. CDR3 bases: TGTGCCAGCAGCCGACAGGGTTACAATGAGCAGTTCTTC. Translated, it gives CASSRQGYNEQFF.